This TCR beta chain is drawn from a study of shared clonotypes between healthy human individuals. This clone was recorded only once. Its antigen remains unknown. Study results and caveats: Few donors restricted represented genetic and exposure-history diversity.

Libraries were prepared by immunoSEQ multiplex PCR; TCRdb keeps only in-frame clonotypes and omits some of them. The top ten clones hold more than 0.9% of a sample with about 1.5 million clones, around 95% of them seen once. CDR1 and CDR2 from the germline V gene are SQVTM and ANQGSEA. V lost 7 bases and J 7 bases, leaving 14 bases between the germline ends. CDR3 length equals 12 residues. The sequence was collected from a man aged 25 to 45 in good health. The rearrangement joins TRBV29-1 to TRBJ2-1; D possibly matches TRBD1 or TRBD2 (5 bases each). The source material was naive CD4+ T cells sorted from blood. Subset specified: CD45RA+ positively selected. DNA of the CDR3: TGCAGCGGGACACCCGGGGCGAATGAGCAGTTCTTC. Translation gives CSGTPGANEQFF.